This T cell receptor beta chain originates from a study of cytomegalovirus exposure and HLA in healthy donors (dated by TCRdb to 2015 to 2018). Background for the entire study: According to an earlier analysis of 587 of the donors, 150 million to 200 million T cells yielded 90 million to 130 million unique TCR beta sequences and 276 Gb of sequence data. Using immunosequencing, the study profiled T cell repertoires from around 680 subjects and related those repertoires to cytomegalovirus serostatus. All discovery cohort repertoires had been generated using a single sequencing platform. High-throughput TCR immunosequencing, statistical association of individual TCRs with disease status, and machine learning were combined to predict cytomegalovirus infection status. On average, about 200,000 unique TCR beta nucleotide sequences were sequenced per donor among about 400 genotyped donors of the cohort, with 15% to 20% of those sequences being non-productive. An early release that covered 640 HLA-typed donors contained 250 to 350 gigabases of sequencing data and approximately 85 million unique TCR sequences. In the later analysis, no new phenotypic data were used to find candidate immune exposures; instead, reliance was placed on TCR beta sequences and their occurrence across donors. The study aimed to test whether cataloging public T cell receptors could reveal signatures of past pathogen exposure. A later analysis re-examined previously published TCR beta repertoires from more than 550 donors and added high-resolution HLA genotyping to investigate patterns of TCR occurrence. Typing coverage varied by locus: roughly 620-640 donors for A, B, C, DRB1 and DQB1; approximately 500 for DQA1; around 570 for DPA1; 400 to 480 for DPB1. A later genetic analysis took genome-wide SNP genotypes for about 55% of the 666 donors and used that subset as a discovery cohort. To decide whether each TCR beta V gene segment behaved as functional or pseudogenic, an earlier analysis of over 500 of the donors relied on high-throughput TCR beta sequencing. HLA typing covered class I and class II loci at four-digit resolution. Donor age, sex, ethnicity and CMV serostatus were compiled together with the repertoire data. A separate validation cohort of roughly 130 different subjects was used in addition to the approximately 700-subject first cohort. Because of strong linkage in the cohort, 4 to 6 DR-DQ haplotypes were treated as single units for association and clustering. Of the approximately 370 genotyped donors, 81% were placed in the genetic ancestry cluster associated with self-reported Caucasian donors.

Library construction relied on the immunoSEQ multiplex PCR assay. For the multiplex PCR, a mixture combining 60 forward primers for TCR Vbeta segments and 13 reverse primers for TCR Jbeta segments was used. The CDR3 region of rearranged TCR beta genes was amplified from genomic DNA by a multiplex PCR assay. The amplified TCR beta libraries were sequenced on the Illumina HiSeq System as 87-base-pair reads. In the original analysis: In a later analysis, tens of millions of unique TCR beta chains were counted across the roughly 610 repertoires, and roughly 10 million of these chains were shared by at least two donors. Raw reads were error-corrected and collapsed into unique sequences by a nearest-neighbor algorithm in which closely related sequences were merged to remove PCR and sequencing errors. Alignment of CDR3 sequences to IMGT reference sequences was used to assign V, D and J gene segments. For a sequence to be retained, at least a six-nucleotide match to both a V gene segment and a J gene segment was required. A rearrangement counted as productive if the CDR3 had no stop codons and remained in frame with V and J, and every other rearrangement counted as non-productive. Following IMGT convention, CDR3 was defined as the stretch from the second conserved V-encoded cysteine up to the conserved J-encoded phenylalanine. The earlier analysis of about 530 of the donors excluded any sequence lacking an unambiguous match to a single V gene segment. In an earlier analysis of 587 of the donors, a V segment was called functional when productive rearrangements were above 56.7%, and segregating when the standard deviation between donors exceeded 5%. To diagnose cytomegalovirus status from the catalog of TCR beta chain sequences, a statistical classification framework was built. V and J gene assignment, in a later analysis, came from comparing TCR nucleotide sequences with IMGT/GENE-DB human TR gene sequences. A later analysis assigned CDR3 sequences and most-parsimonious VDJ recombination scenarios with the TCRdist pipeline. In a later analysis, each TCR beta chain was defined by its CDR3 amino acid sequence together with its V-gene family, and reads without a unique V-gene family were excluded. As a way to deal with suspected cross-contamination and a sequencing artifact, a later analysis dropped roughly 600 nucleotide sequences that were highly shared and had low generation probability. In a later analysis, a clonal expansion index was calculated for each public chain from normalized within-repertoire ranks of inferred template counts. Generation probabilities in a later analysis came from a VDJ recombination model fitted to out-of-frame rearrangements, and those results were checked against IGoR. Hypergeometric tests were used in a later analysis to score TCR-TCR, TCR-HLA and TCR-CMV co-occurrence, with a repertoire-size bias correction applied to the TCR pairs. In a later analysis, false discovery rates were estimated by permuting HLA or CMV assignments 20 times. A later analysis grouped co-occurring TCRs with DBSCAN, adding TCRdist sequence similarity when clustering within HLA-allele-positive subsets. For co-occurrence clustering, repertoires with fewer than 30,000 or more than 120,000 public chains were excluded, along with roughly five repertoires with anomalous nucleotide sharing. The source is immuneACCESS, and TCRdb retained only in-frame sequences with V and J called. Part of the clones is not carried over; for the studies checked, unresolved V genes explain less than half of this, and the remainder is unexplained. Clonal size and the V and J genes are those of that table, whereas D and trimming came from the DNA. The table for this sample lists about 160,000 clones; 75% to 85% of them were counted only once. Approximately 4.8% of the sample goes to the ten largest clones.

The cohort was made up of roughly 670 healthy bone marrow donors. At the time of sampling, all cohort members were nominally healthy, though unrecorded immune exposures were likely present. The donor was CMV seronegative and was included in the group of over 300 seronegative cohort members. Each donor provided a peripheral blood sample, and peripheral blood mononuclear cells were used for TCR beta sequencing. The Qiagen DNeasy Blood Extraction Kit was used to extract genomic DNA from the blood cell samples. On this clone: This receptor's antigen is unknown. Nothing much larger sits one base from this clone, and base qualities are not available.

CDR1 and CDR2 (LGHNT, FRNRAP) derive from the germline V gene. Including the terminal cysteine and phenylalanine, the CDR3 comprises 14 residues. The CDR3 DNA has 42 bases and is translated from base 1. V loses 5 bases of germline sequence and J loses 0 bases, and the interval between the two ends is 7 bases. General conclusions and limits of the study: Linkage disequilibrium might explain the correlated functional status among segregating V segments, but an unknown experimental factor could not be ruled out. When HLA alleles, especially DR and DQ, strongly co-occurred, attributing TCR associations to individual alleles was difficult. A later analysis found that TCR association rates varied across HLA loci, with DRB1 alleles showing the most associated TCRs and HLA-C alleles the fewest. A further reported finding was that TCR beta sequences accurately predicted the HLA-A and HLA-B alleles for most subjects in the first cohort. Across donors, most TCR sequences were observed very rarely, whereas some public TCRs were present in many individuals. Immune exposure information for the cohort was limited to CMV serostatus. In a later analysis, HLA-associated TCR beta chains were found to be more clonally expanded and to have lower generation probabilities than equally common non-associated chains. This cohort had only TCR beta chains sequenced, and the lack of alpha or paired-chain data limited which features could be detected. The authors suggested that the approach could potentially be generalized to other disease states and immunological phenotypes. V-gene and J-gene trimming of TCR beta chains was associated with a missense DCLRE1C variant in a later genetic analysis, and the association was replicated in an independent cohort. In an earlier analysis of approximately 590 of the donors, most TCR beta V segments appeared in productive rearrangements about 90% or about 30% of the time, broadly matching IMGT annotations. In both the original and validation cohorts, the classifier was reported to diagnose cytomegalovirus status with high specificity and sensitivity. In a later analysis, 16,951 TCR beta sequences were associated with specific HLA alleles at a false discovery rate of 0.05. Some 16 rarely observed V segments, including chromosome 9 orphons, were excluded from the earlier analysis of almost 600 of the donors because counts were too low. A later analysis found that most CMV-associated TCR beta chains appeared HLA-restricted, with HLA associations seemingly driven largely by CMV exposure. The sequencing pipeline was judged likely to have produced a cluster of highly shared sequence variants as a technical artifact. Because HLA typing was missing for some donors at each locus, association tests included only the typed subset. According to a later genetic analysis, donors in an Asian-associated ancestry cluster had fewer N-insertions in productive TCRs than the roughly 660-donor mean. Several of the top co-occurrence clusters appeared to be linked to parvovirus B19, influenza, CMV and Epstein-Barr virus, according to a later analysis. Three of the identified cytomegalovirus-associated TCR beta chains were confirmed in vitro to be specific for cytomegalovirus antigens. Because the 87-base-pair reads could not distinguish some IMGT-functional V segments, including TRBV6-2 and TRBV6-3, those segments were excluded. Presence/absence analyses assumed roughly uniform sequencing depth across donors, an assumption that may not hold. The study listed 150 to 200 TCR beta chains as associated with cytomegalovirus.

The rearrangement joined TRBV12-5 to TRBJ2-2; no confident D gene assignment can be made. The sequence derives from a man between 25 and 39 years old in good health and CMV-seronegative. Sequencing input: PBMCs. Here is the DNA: TGTGCTAGTGGTCAGGATGCGAACACCGGGGAGCTGTTTTTT. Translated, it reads CASGQDANTGELFF.